This T cell receptor (beta chain) was sequenced during a study of cytomegalovirus exposure and HLA in healthy donors. General study results and limits: Sequencing depth across donors, presence/absence analyses assumed, was roughly uniform. The study listed some 160 cytomegalovirus-associated TCR beta chains.

Remarks on this clone: Antigen specificity is unknown.

PCR was performed using 60 Vbeta and 13 Jbeta primers. Profiled with immunoSEQ multiplex PCR; TCRdb holds only in-frame clones, not every one. The data show under 200,000 clones, around 84% seen once. The sequencing input was PBMCs. The sequence was collected from a male donor in good health and CMV-seropositive.

CDR3 coding DNA: TGTGCCAGCAGCTTAGTGAGGGGAGGAACTAACTATGGCTACACCTTC. Amino acid sequence: CASSLVRGGTNYGYTF. The rearrangement links TRBV11-2 to TRBJ1-2; weak D call: TRBD1 (5 bases). Per germline, CDR1 SGHAT and CDR2 FQNNGV. V was cut by 1 base and J by 0 bases, with 12 bases left in between. The CDR3 totals 16 residues. Supplemented by reference TRBV11-2 and TRBJ1-2, the full variable domain reads EAGVAQSPRYKIIEKRQSVAFWCNPISGHATLYWYQQILGQGPKLLIQFQNNGVVDDSQLPKDRFSAERLKGVDSTLKIQPAKLEDSAVYLCASSLVRGGTNYGYTFGSGTRLTVV.